This T cell receptor (beta chain) was observed in a study of cytomegalovirus exposure and HLA in healthy donors. PCR was performed using 60 Vbeta and 13 Jbeta primers. Under the authors' procedure: Later, roughly 77 million unique TCR beta chains were counted in an analysis, and about 10 million of them were shared. Repertoires were generated with immunoSEQ multiplex PCR, while TCRdb's copy carries only in-frame clones and drops some. The V and J calls and clone size come from that table; D and trimming were worked out from the DNA. The sample includes about 140,000 clones, 78% of them seen just once. There are 14 residues in the CDR3. Trimming removed 4 bases from V and 3 bases from J, with 14 bases in between. Per the germline V gene, CDR1 is SGHDT and CDR2 is YYEEEE.

The chain uses TRBV5-6 and TRBJ2-7, with a tentative D call TRBD2 (7 bases). Sequencing used PBMCs. This clonotype was obtained from a woman between 40 and 55 years old in good health and CMV-seropositive. CDR3 sequence: CASSPAGAGYEQYF. The CDR3 DNA reads TGTGCCAGCAGCCCCGCGGGGGCGGGCTACGAGCAGTACTTC.